A selection of T cell receptor beta chains follows, all from one sample in a study of T-cell memory formation after mild COVID-19. TCRdb reanalysed the 5' RACE reads using MiXCR and keeps one entry per CDR3 protein. The table has about 200,000 distinct CDR3 sequences, roughly 16% seen once. The sample comprised PBMCs or a T cell subset sorted from them (not recorded which). The receptors shown here come from an adult woman who had mild COVID-19 (a few samples of this study predate the infection). Cell type and time point are not known. Each CDR3 is given with its conserved first and last residue. D genes are given only for firm matches. A clone size is listed for some rows: how often the clone was seen (once, few, many), or a class if it is expanded.

few	TRBV6-6	NA	TRBJ2-1	CASWPGGSKLRQFF	TGTGCCAGCTGGCCGGGTGGGAGTAAGTTGCGGCAGTTCTTC
many	TRBV20-1	TRBD1	TRBJ2-2	CSAKPGQYTGELFF	TGCAGTGCTAAACCGGGACAGTACACCGGGGAGCTGTTTTTT
many	TRBV10-2	NA	TRBJ2-5	CASREETQYF	TGCGCCAGCAGAGAAGAGACCCAGTACTTC
few	TRBV19	NA	TRBJ1-1	CASSIRLVGVNTEAFF	TGTGCCAGTAGTATCCGCCTTGTAGGTGTGAACACTGAAGCTTTCTTT
NA	TRBV5-1	NA	TRBJ2-7	CASTQTPDLYEQYF	TGCGCCAGCACCCAAACTCCGGACCTCTACGAGCAGTACTTC
NA	TRBV5-1	TRBD2	TRBJ2-1	CASHKTSGGYNEQFF	TGCGCCAGCCATAAGACTAGCGGGGGGTACAATGAGCAGTTCTTC
NA	TRBV6-5	NA	TRBJ2-3	CASSYAAERTDTQYF	TGTGCCAGCAGTTACGCAGCGGAACGCACAGATACGCAGTATTTT
NA	TRBV20-1	TRBD1	TRBJ2-5	CSAPPWTGFETQYF	TGCAGTGCACCACCCTGGACAGGGTTCGAGACCCAGTACTTC
few	TRBV30	TRBD1	TRBJ1-2	CAWSVRPGGYGYTF	TGTGCCTGGAGTGTACGTCCAGGGGGGTATGGCTACACCTTC
few	TRBV5-1	NA	TRBJ2-3	CASSLGQSADTQYF	TGCGCCAGCAGCTTGGGTCAGTCCGCAGATACGCAGTATTTT
NA	TRBV4-1	NA	TRBJ1-3	CASSQDPTGNTIYF	TGCGCCAGCAGCCAAGACCCGACTGGAAACACCATATATTTT
NA	TRBV5-5	NA	TRBJ1-2	CASSLRQVFANYGYTF	TGTGCCAGCAGCCTCAGACAGGTGTTTGCTAACTATGGCTACACCTTC
NA	TRBV9	TRBD1	TRBJ2-7	CASSVEQGAKQYF	TGTGCCAGCAGCGTAGAACAGGGGGCTAAGCAGTACTTC
NA	TRBV24-1	TRBD2	TRBJ2-1	CATSDSRLAGGNEQFF	TGTGCCACCAGTGATTCTCGGCTAGCGGGAGGCAATGAGCAGTTCTTC
NA	TRBV7-9	TRBD1	TRBJ2-2	CASSSDRVRRELFF	TGTGCCAGCAGCTCCGACAGGGTTAGGAGGGAGCTGTTTTTT
few	TRBV9	NA	TRBJ2-7	CASSPRETYEQYF	TGTGCCAGCAGCCCAAGGGAGACCTACGAGCAGTACTTC
NA	TRBV29-1	TRBD2	TRBJ2-7	CSVDAGVGYEQYF	TGCAGCGTTGACGCGGGAGTAGGCTACGAGCAGTACTTC
few	TRBV12-3/TRBV12-4	NA	TRBJ2-3	CASSLGLWGTDTQYF	TGTGCCAGCAGTTTAGGTCTCTGGGGCACAGATACGCAGTATTTT
few	TRBV6-5	TRBD1	TRBJ2-3	CASRYTGGAGDTQYF	TGTGCCAGCCGATATACAGGGGGCGCGGGAGATACGCAGTATTTT
few	TRBV6-1	TRBD1	TRBJ1-2	CASSNRDSLIYGYTF	TGTGCCAGCAGTAATCGGGACAGCCTCATCTATGGCTACACCTTC
few	TRBV3-1	TRBD1	TRBJ2-5	CASSQYRTGAETQYF	TGTGCCAGCAGCCAATATCGGACAGGGGCGGAGACCCAGTACTTC
NA	TRBV15	NA	TRBJ2-1	CATSRVGRVQGSQFF	TGTGCCACCAGCAGAGTCGGTAGGGTCCAGGGTTCGCAGTTCTTC
NA	TRBV5-1	NA	TRBJ2-2	CASSLALTGTTGELFF	TGCGCCAGCAGCTTGGCCTTAACGGGGACCACCGGGGAGCTGTTTTTT
few	TRBV5-6	NA	TRBJ1-5	CASSLGADQPQHF	TGTGCCAGCAGCTTGGGTGCCGATCAGCCCCAGCATTTT
NA	TRBV14	TRBD1	TRBJ2-3	CASSRTGLSTDTQYF	TGTGCCAGCAGCCGGACAGGGTTGAGCACAGATACGCAGTATTTT
NA	TRBV18	TRBD1	TRBJ2-3	CASSRDGGTGKKYF	TGTGCCAGCTCACGAGACGGAGGGACAGGGAAGAAGTATTTT
NA	TRBV3-1	TRBD2	TRBJ2-7	CASSQVSSGTYEQYF	TGTGCCAGCAGCCAAGTGTCTAGCGGTACCTACGAGCAGTACTTC
few	TRBV5-6	TRBD1	TRBJ1-5	CASSVGQGGNQPQHF	TGTGCCAGCAGCGTAGGACAGGGCGGCAATCAGCCCCAGCATTTT
NA	TRBV7-9	TRBD2	TRBJ2-1	CASSSPAGINEQFF	TGTGCCAGCAGCTCACCAGCGGGAATCAATGAGCAGTTCTTC
many	TRBV7-9	NA	TRBJ1-1	CASGGTVEAFF	TGTGCCAGCGGGGGGACGGTGGAAGCTTTCTTT
few	TRBV7-2	NA	TRBJ2-1	CASSWVYSEQFF	TGTGCCAGCAGCTGGGTTTACTCCGAGCAGTTCTTC
NA	TRBV7-9	NA	TRBJ2-3	CASSPLRTEGTDTQYF	TGTGCCAGCAGCCCTCTTCGGACGGAGGGCACAGATACGCAGTATTTT
few	TRBV2	TRBD1	TRBJ2-1	CASRPGQPGNEQFF	TGTGCCAGCCGCCCGGGACAGCCCGGTAATGAGCAGTTCTTC
few	TRBV5-1	NA	TRBJ2-2	CASSPKGHTGELFF	TGCGCCAGCAGCCCCAAAGGGCACACCGGGGAGCTGTTTTTT
NA	TRBV6-1	NA	TRBJ2-2	CASTSLGGGPGELFF	TGTGCCAGCACCTCTCTAGGCGGTGGCCCCGGGGAGCTGTTTTTT
NA	TRBV7-9	NA	TRBJ2-7	CASSLPGSSGLSSYEQYF	TGTGCCAGCAGCTTACCGGGTAGCAGCGGATTGAGCTCCTACGAGCAGTACTTC
NA	TRBV20-1	NA	TRBJ2-7	CSARISLRETYEQYF	TGCAGTGCTAGAATATCTCTAAGGGAAACCTACGAGCAGTACTTC
NA	TRBV12-3/TRBV12-4	NA	TRBJ2-1	CASSPRLVYNEQFF	TGTGCCAGCAGTCCGCGACTGGTCTACAATGAGCAGTTCTTC
NA	TRBV9	NA	TRBJ2-1	CASSDTGRTLGEQFF	TGTGCCAGCAGCGATACGGGACGGACCCTAGGCGAGCAGTTCTTC
NA	TRBV6-2/TRBV6-3	NA	TRBJ2-1	CASSYGREQFF	TGTGCCAGCAGTTATGGTCGGGAGCAGTTCTTC
few	TRBV20-1	TRBD2	TRBJ2-5	CSAPGGDEETQYF	TGCAGTGCTCCTGGGGGGGACGAAGAGACCCAGTACTTC
many	TRBV6-6	NA	TRBJ2-2	CASKRDGANTGELFF	TGTGCCAGCAAGAGGGACGGCGCGAACACCGGGGAGCTGTTTTTT
few	TRBV5-6	TRBD1	TRBJ2-7	CASSLPGGETYEQYF	TGTGCCAGCAGCTTGCCAGGGGGCGAGACCTACGAGCAGTACTTC
NA	TRBV4-2	NA	TRBJ2-3	CASSLDKRGTDTQYF	TGTGCCAGCAGCCTAGACAAGAGGGGCACAGATACGCAGTATTTT
NA	TRBV15	NA	TRBJ1-4	CATSRVNEKLFF	TGTGCCACCAGCAGAGTTAATGAAAAACTGTTTTTT
few	TRBV7-2	TRBD2	TRBJ2-7	CASSLAIAGASYEQYF	TGTGCCAGCAGCTTGGCCATAGCGGGCGCCTCCTACGAGCAGTACTTC
few	TRBV9	TRBD2	TRBJ2-1	CASSDSGRGGNEQFF	TGTGCCAGCAGCGATAGCGGGAGGGGTGGCAATGAGCAGTTCTTC
few	TRBV6-5	TRBD2	TRBJ2-1	CASSYSGLAGQTYNEQFF	TGTGCCAGCAGTTACTCGGGACTAGCGGGACAGACCTACAATGAGCAGTTCTTC
NA	TRBV4-3	TRBD2	TRBJ2-1	CASSQERDYQVNEQFF	TGCGCCAGCAGCCAAGAGCGGGACTACCAAGTCAATGAGCAGTTCTTC
few	TRBV5-4	TRBD2	TRBJ2-3	CASSMTSGRETDTQYF	TGTGCCAGCAGCATGACTAGCGGGAGAGAGACAGATACGCAGTATTTT